The clone carrying this TCR beta chain was counted between two and nine times. CDR1 and CDR2 from the germline V gene are SGHTA and FQGTGA. The ends were cut back, 0 bases at V and 7 bases at J, with 10 bases in the middle. CDR3 length: 15 amino acids. Original processing notes: Quantification of nucleated cells was approximated via reference gene primer amplification. The data were produced by immunoSEQ multiplex PCR, yet TCRdb's version contains in-frame clones alone and is incomplete. D and trimming come from the DNA, and the V and J calls and clone size come from that table. This table has about 100,000 clones, less than 85% appearing once. The data originate from a study of blood T cell repertoires in COVID-19. In the study overall: The study drew acute and convalescent COVID-19 samples from the United States, Italy and Spain. The analysed material was cDNA or gDNA that came from T cells, B-cell-depleted T cells, or PBMCs.

This chain joins TRBV7-3 and TRBJ1-6; tentative D call: TRBD1 (6 bases). Sequenced input: peripheral blood. The clonotype comes from a woman of 80 years or more with active or convalescent COVID-19. The CDR3 loop is CASSLTGQGNSPLHF. CDR3 sequence (DNA): TGTGCCAGCAGCTTAACGGGGCAGGGGAATTCACCCCTCCACTTT.